Sequencing of this T cell receptor (beta chain) was carried out in a study of blood T cells in healthy people across ages. Researchers isolated at least 6 million PBMCs per sample. At least ten counts were recorded for this clonotype. The CDR3 runs 14 residues. Trimming shortened V by 0 bases and J by 7 bases, and 13 bases separated the two germline ends. Germline values: CDR1 SGHRS, CDR2 YFSETQ. A second about 7 to 11 cycle PCR used barcoded and J-beta primers. TCRdb processed the 5' RACE reads anew with MiXCR; each CDR3 protein has one entry. In the table there are some 1.5 million distinct CDR3 sequences, 28% of which are singletons.

Sequencing was carried out using blood. This chain links TRBV5-1 with TRBJ2-5, with D perhaps being TRBD1 or TRBD2 (5 bases each). The clonotype was recovered from a woman in her thirties in good health. The CDR3 DNA sequence: TGCGCCAGCAGCTTGGCAACAGGAGGACGGACCCAGTACTTC. This encodes CASSLATGGRTQYF.